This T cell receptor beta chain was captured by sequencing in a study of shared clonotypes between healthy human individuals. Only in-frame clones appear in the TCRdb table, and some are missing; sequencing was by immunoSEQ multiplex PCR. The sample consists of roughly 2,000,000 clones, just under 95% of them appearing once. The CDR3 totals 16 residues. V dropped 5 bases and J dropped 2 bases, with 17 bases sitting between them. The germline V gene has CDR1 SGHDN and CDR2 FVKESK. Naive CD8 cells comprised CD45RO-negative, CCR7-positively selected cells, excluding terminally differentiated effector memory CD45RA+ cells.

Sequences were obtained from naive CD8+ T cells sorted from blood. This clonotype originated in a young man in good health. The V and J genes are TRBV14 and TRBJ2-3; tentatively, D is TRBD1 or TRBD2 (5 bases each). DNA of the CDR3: TGTGCCAGCAGCACCCCTTCGGGGCTAGTCACAGATACGCAGTATTTT. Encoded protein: CASSTPSGLVTDTQYF. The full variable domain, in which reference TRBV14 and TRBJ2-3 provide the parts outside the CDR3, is EAGVTQFPSHSVIEKGQTVTLRCDPISGHDNLYWYRRVMGKEIKFLLHFVKESKQDESGMPNNRFLAERTGGTYSTLKVQPAELEDSGVYFCASSTPSGLVTDTQYFGPGTRLTVL.